This TCR beta chain originates from a study of OX40 agonist ivuxolimab in advanced cancers. If patients had autoimmune disease history or systemic immunosuppression, they were excluded. Germline loops: CDR1 SEHNR, CDR2 FQNEAQ (reference sequence). This CDR3 contains 14 residues. Trimming pared 5 bases from V and 1 base from J, leaving 11 bases between. Note on this clone: Its antigen is still unknown.

Findings and limits, study-wide: Partly responding patients at 0.1-3.0 mg/kg showed some of the smallest clonal expansion. There were, on average, more expanded clones in CD8+ T cells than in CD4+.

Generated by immunoSEQ multiplex PCR, the TCRdb table keeps only in-frame clones and is missing some. The table has around 100,000 clones, more than 85% seen once. This sequence joins TRBV7-9 and TRBJ1-2; the D is unclear. The starting material was CD4+ or CD8+ T cells sorted from blood, obtained in a trial of the OX40 agonist ivuxolimab. The sequence derives from an adult with an advanced solid tumor such as melanoma, head and neck, liver or kidney cancer. The CDR3 loop is CASSASGSNYGYTF. CDR3 sequence (DNA): TGTGCCAGCAGCGCATCTGGGAGTAACTATGGCTACACCTTC.